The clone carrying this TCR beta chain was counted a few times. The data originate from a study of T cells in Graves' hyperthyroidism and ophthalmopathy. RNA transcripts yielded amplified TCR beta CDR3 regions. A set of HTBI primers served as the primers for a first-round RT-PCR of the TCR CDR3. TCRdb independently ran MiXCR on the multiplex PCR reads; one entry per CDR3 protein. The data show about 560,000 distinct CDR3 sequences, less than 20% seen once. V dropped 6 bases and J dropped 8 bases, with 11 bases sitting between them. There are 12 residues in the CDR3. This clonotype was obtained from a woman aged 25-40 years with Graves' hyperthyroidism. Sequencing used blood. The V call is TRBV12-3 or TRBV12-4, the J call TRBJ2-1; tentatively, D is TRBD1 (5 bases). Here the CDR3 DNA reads TGTGCCAGCAGACGCAGGGTCGATGAGCAGTTCTTC. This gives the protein CASRRRVDEQFF.